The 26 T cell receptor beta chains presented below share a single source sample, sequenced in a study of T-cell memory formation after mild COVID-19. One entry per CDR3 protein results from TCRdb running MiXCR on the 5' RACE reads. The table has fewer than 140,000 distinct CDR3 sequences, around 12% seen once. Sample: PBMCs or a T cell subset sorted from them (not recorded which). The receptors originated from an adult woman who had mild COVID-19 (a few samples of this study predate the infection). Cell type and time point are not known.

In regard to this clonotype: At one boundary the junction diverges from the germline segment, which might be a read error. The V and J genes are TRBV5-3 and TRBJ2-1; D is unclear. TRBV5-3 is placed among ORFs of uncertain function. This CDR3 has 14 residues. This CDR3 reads CARSFDGSYTEQCF. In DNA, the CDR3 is TGTGCCAGAAGCTTCGACGGCTCCTACACTGAGCAGTGCTTC.

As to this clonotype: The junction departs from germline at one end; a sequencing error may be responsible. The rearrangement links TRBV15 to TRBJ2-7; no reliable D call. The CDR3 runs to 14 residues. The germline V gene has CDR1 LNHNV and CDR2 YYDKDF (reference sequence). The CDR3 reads CATSNQGNGFPEFF. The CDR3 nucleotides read TGTGCCACCAGCAACCAAGGCAATGGGTTTCCGGAGTTCTTC. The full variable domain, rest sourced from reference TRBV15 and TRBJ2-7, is DAMVIQNPRYQVTQFGKPVTLSCSQTLNHNVMYWYQQKSSQAPKLLFHYYDKDFNNEADTPDNFQSRRPNTSFCFLDIRSPGLGDTAMYLCATSNQGNGFPEFFGPGTRLTVT.

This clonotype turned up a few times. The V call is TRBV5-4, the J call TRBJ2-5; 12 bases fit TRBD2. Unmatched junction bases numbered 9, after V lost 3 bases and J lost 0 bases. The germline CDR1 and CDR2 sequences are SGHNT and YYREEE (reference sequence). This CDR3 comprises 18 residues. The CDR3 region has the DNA TGTGCCAGCAGCTCAGTAAGAACTAGCGGGGGGCACCAAGAGACCCAGTACTTC. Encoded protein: CASSSVRTSGGHQETQYF. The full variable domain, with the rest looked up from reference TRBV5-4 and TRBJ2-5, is ETGVTQSPTHLIKTRGQQVTLRCSSQSGHNTVSWYQQALGQGPQFIFQYYREEENGRGNFPPRFSGLQFPNYSSELNVNALELDDSALYLCASSSVRTSGGHQETQYFGPGTRLLVL.

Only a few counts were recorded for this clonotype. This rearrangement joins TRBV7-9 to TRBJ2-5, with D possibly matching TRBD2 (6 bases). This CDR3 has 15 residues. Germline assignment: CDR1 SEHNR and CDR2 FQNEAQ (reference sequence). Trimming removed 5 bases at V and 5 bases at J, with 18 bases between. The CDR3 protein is CASSPGTANRETQYF. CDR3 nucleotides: TGTGCCAGCAGCCCTGGGACTGCCAACCGGGAGACCCAGTACTTC.

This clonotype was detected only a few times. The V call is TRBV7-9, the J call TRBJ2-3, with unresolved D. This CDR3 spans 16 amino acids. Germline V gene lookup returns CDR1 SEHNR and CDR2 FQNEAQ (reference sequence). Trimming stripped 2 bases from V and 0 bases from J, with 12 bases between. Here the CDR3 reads CASSLPEFPSTDTQYF. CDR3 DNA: TGTGCCAGCAGCTTACCGGAGTTTCCAAGCACAGATACGCAGTATTTT.

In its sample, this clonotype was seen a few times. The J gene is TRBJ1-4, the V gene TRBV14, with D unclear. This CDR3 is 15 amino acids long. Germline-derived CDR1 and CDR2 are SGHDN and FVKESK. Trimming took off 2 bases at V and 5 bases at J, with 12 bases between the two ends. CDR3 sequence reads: CASSQLNTGNEKLFF. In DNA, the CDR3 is TGTGCCAGCAGCCAATTGAATACGGGAAATGAAAAACTGTTTTTT.

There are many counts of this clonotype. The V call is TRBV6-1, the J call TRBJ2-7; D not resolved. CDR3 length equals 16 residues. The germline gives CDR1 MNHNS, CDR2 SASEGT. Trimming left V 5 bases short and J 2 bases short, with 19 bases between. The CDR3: CASSPKVALAPYEQYF. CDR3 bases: TGTGCCAGCAGTCCGAAAGTGGCACTCGCTCCCTACGAGCAGTACTTC.

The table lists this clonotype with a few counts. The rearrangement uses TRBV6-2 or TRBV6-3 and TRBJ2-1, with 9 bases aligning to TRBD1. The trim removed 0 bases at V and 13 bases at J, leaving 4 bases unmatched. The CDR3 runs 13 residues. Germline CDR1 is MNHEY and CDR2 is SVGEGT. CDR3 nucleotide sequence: TGTGCCAGCAGTTACTCGGGGACAGGGCATCAGTTCTTC. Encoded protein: CASSYSGTGHQFF.

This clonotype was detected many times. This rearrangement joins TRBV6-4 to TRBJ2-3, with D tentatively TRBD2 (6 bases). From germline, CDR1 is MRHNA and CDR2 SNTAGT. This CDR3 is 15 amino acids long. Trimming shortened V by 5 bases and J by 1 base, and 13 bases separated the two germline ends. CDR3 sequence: CASSLSSGGTDTQYF. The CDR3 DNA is TGTGCCAGCAGTCTATCATCGGGGGGCACAGATACGCAGTATTTT.

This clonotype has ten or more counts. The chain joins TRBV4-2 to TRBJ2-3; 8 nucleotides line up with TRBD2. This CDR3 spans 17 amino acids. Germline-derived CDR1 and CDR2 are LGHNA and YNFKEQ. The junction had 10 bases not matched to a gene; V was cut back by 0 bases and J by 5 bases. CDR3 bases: TGTGCCAGCAGCCAAGATCCCCCAGCGGGAGTTGGAGATACGCAGTATTTT. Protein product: CASSQDPPAGVGDTQYF.

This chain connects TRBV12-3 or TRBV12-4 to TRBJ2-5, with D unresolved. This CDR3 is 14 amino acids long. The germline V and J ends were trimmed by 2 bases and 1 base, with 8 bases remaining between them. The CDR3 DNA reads TGTGCCAGCAGTTTACAGCCGATCCAAGAGACCCAGTACTTC. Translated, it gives CASSLQPIQETQYF.

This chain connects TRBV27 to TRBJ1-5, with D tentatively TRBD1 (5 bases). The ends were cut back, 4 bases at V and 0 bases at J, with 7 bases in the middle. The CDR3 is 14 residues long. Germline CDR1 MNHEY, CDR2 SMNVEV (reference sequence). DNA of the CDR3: TGTGCCAGCAGTTACAGGAGTAGCAATCAGCCCCAGCATTTT. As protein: CASSYRSSNQPQHF.

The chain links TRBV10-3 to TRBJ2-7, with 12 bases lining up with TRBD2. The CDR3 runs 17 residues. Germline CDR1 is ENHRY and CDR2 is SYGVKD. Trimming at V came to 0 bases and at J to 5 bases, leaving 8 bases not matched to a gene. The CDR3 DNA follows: TGTGCCATCAGTGAGTCTCCACTAGCGGGAGGACCCCACGAGCAGTACTTC. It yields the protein CAISESPLAGGPHEQYF.

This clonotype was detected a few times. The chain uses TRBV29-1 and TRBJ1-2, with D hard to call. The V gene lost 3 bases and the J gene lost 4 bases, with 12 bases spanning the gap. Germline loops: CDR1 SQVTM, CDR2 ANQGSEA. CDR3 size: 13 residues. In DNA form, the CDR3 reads TGCAGCGTTGATTCTGGGGAACTCTATGGCTACACCTTC. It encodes CSVDSGELYGYTF.

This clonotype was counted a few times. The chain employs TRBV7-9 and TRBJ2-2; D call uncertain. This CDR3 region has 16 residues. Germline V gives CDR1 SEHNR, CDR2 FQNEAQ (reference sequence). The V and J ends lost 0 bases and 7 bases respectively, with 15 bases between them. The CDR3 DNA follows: TGTGCCAGCAGCTTAGCGTCCCCCACGTCCGGCGGGGAGCTGTTTTTT. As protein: CASSLASPTSGGELFF.

The CDR3 DNA reads as TGTGCCAGCAGCTTAACTTTGGGGGGCGAGCAGTACTTC. Translated, it gives CASSLTLGGEQYF. V gene TRBV7-3 combines with J gene TRBJ2-7, with D possibly matching TRBD2 (6 bases). Per germline, CDR1 SGHTA and CDR2 FQGTGA. V was shortened by 0 bases and J by 6 bases, with 9 bases between the two germline ends. The CDR3 is 13 amino acids.

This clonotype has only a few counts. CDR3 coding DNA: TGTGCCAGCAGTTTGGACAGGGGGAGCAATCAGCCCCAGCATTTT. This sequence encodes CASSLDRGSNQPQHF. The chain couples TRBV12-3 or TRBV12-4 to TRBJ1-5; 10 bases map to TRBD1. V lost 3 bases and J lost 1; bases outside the gene matches: 0. The CDR3 runs to 15 residues.

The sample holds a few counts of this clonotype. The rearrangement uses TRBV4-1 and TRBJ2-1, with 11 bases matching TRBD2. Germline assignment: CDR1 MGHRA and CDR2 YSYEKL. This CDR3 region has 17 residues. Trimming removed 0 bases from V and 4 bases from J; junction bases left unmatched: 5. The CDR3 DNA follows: TGCGCCAGCAGCCAAGAACGGGGACTAGCGGTGTACAATGAGCAGTTCTTC. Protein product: CASSQERGLAVYNEQFF.

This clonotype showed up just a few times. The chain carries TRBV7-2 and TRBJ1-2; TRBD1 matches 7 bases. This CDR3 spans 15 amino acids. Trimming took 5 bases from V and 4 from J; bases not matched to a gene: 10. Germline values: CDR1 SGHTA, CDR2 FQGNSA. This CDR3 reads CASSTGTQGGYGYTF. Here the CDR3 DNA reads TGTGCCAGCAGCACTGGGACGCAGGGGGGCTATGGCTACACCTTC.

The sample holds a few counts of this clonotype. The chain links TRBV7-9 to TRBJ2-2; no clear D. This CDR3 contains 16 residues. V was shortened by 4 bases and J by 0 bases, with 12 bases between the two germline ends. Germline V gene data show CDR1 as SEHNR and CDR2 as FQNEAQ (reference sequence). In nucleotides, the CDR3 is TGTGCCAGCAGCTCGCCCCCCCTCCCGAACACCGGGGAGCTGTTTTTT. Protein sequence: CASSSPPLPNTGELFF.

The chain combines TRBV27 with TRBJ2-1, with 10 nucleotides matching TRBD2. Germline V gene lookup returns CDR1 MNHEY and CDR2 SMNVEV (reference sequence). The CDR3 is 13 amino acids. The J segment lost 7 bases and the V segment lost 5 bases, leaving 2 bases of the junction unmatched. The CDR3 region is CASSASGSNEQFF. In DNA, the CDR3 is TGTGCCAGCAGTGCTAGCGGGAGTAATGAGCAGTTCTTC.

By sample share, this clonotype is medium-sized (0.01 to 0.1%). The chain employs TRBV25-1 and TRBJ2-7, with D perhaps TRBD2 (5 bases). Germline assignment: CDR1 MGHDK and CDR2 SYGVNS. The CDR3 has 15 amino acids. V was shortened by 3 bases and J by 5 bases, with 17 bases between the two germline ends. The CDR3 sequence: CASSESRRYGDEQYF. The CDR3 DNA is TGTGCCAGCAGTGAGTCCCGCAGGTACGGGGACGAGCAGTACTTC.

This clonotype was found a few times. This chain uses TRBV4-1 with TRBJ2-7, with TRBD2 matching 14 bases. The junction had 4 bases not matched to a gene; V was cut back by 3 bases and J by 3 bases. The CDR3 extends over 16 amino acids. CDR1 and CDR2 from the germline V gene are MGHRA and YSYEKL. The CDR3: CASSHPGTSGGYEQYF. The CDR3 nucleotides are TGCGCCAGCAGCCACCCTGGGACTAGCGGGGGCTACGAGCAGTACTTC.

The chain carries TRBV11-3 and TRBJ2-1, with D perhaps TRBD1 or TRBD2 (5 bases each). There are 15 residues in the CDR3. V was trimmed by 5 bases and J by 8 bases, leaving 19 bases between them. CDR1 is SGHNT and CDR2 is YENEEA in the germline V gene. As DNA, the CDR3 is TGTGCCAGCAGCCGAACCGGGACGGGGAGCGATGAGCAGTTCTTC. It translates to CASSRTGTGSDEQFF.

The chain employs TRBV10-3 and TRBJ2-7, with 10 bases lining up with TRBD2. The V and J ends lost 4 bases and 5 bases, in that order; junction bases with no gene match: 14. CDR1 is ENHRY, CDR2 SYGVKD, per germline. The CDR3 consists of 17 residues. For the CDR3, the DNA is TGTGCCATCAGTGCGTCAGACCCTAGCGGGGGAAGAAACGAGCAGTACTTC. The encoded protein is CAISASDPSGGRNEQYF.

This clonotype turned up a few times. The CDR3 nucleotides are TGCGCCAGCAGCTTTGGGGTGACGGACTACGAGCAGTACTTC. Its protein is CASSFGVTDYEQYF. This chain links TRBV5-1 with TRBJ2-7, with D unresolved. Germline CDR1 and CDR2: SGHRS and YFSETQ. V gave up 2 bases and J gave up 3 bases, with 12 bases separating them. This CDR3 is built from 14 residues.